This T cell receptor (beta chain) was obtained from a study of lymphopenia after photon versus proton radiotherapy. Findings of the study overall: Post-nadir TCR diversity decline inversely tracked overall survival among those who died.

The ends were cut back, 2 bases at V and 3 bases at J, with 4 bases in the middle. From germline, CDR1 is SGHVS and CDR2 FQNEAQ. The CDR3 is made up of 12 amino acids. Libraries were prepared by immunoSEQ multiplex PCR; TCRdb keeps only in-frame clonotypes and omits some of them. The sample lists roughly 23,000 clones; roughly 89% were seen once. Details on this clone: What it binds is unknown.

The clonotype was recovered from a man older than 75 with esophageal cancer. This material consisted of peripheral blood, taken from a patient treated with proton-based radiotherapy. The V call is TRBV7-8, the J call TRBJ2-5; D remains unclear. The CDR3 sequence is CASSLSKETQYF. CDR3 nucleotides: TGTGCCAGCAGCTTAAGCAAAGAGACCCAGTACTTC.